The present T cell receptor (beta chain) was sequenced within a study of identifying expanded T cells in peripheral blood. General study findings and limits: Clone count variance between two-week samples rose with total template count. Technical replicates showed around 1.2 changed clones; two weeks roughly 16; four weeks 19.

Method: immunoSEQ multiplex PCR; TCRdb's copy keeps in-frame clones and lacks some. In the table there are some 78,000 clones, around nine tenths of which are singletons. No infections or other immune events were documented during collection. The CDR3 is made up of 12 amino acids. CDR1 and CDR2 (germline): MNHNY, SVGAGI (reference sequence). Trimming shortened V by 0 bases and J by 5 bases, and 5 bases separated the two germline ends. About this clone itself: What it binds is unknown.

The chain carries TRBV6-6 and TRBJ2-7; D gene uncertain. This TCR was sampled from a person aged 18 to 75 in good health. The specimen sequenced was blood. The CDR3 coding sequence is TGTGCCAGCAGTTACTCTCTCGACGAGCAGTACTTC. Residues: CASSYSLDEQYF.